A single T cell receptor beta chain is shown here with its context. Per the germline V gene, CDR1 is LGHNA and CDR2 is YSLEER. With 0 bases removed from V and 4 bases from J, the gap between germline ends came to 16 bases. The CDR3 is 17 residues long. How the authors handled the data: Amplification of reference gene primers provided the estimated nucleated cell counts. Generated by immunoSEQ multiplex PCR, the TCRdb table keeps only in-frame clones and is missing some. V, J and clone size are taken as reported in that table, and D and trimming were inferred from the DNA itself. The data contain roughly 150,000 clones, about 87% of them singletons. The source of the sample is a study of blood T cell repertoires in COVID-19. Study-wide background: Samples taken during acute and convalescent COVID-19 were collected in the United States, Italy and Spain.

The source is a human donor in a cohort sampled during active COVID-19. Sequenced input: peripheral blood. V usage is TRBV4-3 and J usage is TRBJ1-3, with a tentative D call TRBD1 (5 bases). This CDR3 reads CASSQDWGEWAGNTIYF. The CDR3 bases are TGCGCCAGCAGCCAAGACTGGGGGGAATGGGCGGGAAACACCATATATTTT.